A single sample gave rise to the 24 T cell receptor beta chains below, sequenced in a study of cytomegalovirus exposure and HLA in healthy donors (dated by TCRdb to 2017 to 2019). Receptor amplification or capture employed the immunoSEQ multiplex PCR assay. The multiplex PCR relied on a mix of 60 forward primers for TCR Vbeta segments and 13 reverse primers for TCR Jbeta segments. The immuneACCESS repertoire file appears here via TCRdb, limited to in-frame rearrangements. These files lack a portion of the clones; in checked studies, under half of the deficit traces to unresolved V genes, and the cause of the others is not known. The sample table shows 200,000 to 250,000 clones, and about 80% are seen once. Of the sample, 1.3% to 1.5% falls within the top ten clones. Sequenced: PBMCs. The source of these receptors is a girl aged 5-17 years in good health and CMV-seronegative.

Of note for this clone: In the same sample, other DNA sequences code for this CDR3. The V call is TRBV5-4, the J call TRBJ1-1; TRBD1 aligns across 7 bases. The CDR3 loop spans 14 amino acids. The V and J ends lost 2 bases and 7 bases, in that order; junction bases with no gene match: 8. The germline gives CDR1 SGHNT, CDR2 YYREEE (reference sequence). The CDR3 sequence: CASSLRGLDNEAFF. In nucleotides, the CDR3 is TGTGCCAGCAGCTTAAGGGGGCTTGACAATGAAGCTTTCTTT.

The chain couples TRBV9 to TRBJ1-4; 7 bases agree with TRBD1. This CDR3 is built from 16 residues. Germline V gene lookup returns CDR1 SGDLS and CDR2 YYNGEE. After removal of 3 bases from V and 0 bases from J, the junction contained 5 bases not matched to a gene. CDR3: CASSEGQPTTNEKLFF. For the CDR3, the DNA is TGTGCCAGCAGCGAGGGACAGCCTACAACTAATGAAAAACTGTTTTTT. Supplemented by reference TRBV9 and TRBJ1-4, the full variable domain reads DSGVTQTPKHLITATGQRVTLRCSPRSGDLSVYWYQQSLDQGLQFLIQYYNGEERAKGNILERFSAQQFPDLHSELNLSSLELGDSALYFCASSEGQPTTNEKLFFGSGTQLSVL.

The chain couples TRBV19 to TRBJ2-7; 9 bases match TRBD1. CDR3 length: 15 amino acids. Trimming at V came to 7 bases and at J to 1 base, leaving 8 bases not matched to a gene. The germline gives CDR1 LNHDA, CDR2 SQIVND (reference sequence). The DNA for the CDR3 is TGTGCCAGTAACTCGGGACAGGGACGTTCCTACGAGCAGTACTTC. Translated, it gives CASNSGQGRSYEQYF.

For the CDR3, the DNA is TGTGCCAGCAGCTTATTTGGGGGGTCCACCGGGGAGCTGTTTTTT. Protein sequence: CASSLFGGSTGELFF. The chain combines TRBV7-3 with TRBJ2-2, with a weak D call TRBD2 (6 bases). This CDR3 has 15 amino acids. CDR1 is SGHTA, CDR2 FQGTGA, per germline. Deletions cut 2 bases from V and 4 bases from J, with 11 bases between. The full variable domain, in which reference TRBV7-3 and TRBJ2-2 provide the parts outside the CDR3, is GAGVSQTPSNKVTEKGKYVELRCDPISGHTALYWYRQSLGQGPEFLIYFQGTGAADDSGLPNDRFFAVRPEGSVSTLKIQRTERGDSAVYLCASSLFGGSTGELFFGEGSRLTVL.

The gene calls are TRBV7-9 and TRBJ2-7; TRBD2 is a possible D gene (5 bases). CDR1 SEHNR and CDR2 FQNEAQ come from the germline V gene (reference sequence). V lost 5 bases, J lost 7 bases, and 9 bases lay in between. This CDR3 comprises 11 residues. CDR3 bases: TGTGCCAGCAGCGAGGAGCGGGAGCAGTACTTC. It specifies CASSEEREQYF. The full variable domain, rest sourced from reference TRBV7-9 and TRBJ2-7, is DTGVSQNPRHKITKRGQNVTFRCDPISEHNRLYWYRQTLGQGPEFLTYFQNEAQLEKSRLLSDRFSAERPKGSFSTLEIQRTEQGDSAMYLCASSEEREQYFGPGTRLTVT.

J is TRBJ2-7 and V is TRBV6-1; possible D gene TRBD1, 5 bases. Germline assignment: CDR1 MNHNS and CDR2 SASEGT. V was cut by 2 bases and J by 4 bases, with 18 bases left in between. This CDR3 contains 16 residues. CDR3 protein: CASSELTLTGPYEQYF. The CDR3 nucleotides read TGTGCCAGCAGTGAATTGACCCTCACAGGTCCTTACGAGCAGTACTTC.

The gene calls are TRBV9 and TRBJ2-7; TRBD1 aligns across 10 bases. The CDR3 consists of 15 residues. Unmatched junction bases numbered 9, after V lost 3 bases and J lost 6 bases. Germline V gives CDR1 SGDLS, CDR2 YYNGEE. The CDR3 protein is CASSGGPGQGTEQYF. The CDR3 DNA reads as TGTGCCAGCAGCGGGGGACCGGGACAGGGGACCGAGCAGTACTTC.

This sequence joins TRBV19 and TRBJ1-1; D is uncertain. CDR3 length: 13 amino acids. Germline V gene data show CDR1 as LNHDA and CDR2 as SQIVND (reference sequence). The V end lost 6 bases, the J end lost 7 bases, and 15 bases lay between the germline ends. As DNA, the CDR3 is TGTGCCAGTAGCCCCGCGAGGCGGGTTGAAGCTTTCTTT. Encoded protein: CASSPARRVEAFF. Supplemented by reference TRBV19 and TRBJ1-1, the full variable domain reads DGGITQSPKYLFRKEGQNVTLSCEQNLNHDAMYWYRQDPGQGLRLIYYSQIVNDFQKGDIAEGYSVSREKKESFPLTVTSAQKNPTAFYLCASSPARRVEAFFGQGTRLTVV.

The V and J genes are TRBV27 and TRBJ1-1, with D perhaps TRBD1 (6 bases). Trimming removed 4 bases at V and 3 bases at J, with 21 bases between. This CDR3 has 17 amino acids. Germline V gene lookup returns CDR1 MNHEY and CDR2 SMNVEV (reference sequence). CDR3 DNA: TGTGCCAGCAGTTCCCTTTTAAGGGGGTTGCGGGACACTGAAGCTTTCTTT. The encoded protein is CASSSLLRGLRDTEAFF.

V gene TRBV15 combines with J gene TRBJ2-7; 8 positions match TRBD2. The CDR3 loop spans 14 amino acids. Per germline, CDR1 LNHNV and CDR2 YYDKDF (reference sequence). With V trimmed by 4 bases and J by 4 bases, 6 bases remained unmatched. CDR3: CATSKREFGYEQYF. The CDR3 region has the DNA TGTGCCACCAGCAAGCGGGAGTTTGGGTACGAGCAGTACTTC.

The rearrangement uses TRBV7-9 and TRBJ2-1; 7 bases are a match to TRBD1. The length of the CDR3 is 18 residues. Germline CDR1 reads SEHNR; CDR2 reads FQNEAQ (reference sequence). The junction had 10 bases not matched to a gene; V was cut back by 2 bases and J by 0 bases. CDR3 in amino acids: CASSLPMGQLSSYNEQFF. CDR3 sequence (DNA): TGTGCCAGCAGCTTACCCATGGGACAGTTAAGCTCCTACAATGAGCAGTTCTTC. Complete variable domain (other parts from reference TRBV7-9 and TRBJ2-1): DTGVSQNPRHKITKRGQNVTFRCDPISEHNRLYWYRQTLGQGPEFLTYFQNEAQLEKSRLLSDRFSAERPKGSFSTLEIQRTEQGDSAMYLCASSLPMGQLSSYNEQFFGPGTRLTVL.

The chain is built from TRBV6-6 and TRBJ2-5, with D tentatively TRBD1 (7 bases). Trimming removed 8 bases from V and 1 base from J, with 17 bases in between. The V gene's germline CDR1 is MNHNY and CDR2 SVGAGI (reference sequence). The CDR3 is 15 residues long. CDR3 sequence (DNA): TGTGCCAGCCTACGACAGGGACTCTCCCAAGAGACCCAGTACTTC. Its translation is CASLRQGLSQETQYF.

In this sample, this clone turned up once. V usage is TRBV2 and J usage is TRBJ1-5; D not resolved. V dropped 0 bases and J dropped 9 bases, with 15 bases sitting between them. The CDR3 has 15 amino acids. The germline V gene has CDR1 SNHLY and CDR2 FYNNEI. The CDR3: CASSEATVEARPQHF. CDR3 sequence (DNA): TGTGCCAGCAGTGAAGCTACGGTTGAAGCCCGGCCCCAGCATTTT.

This chain links TRBV30 with TRBJ2-2; the D gene is possibly TRBD1 (6 bases). Germline-derived CDR1 and CDR2 are GTSNPN and SVGIG (reference sequence). The V end was cut by 0 bases, the J end by 0 bases, with 14 bases between. This CDR3 has 17 residues. The DNA for the CDR3 is TGTGCCTGGAGTGTTTGGGGGACAACCTCGAACACCGGGGAGCTGTTTTTT. It codes for CAWSVWGTTSNTGELFF.

This clone was recorded once. This chain joins TRBV6-5 and TRBJ2-7; maybe TRBD1 (6 bases). Trimming cost V 8 bases and J 3 bases, with 20 bases left between them. CDR3 length: 15 residues. CDR1 MNHEY and CDR2 SVGAGI come from the germline V gene. The CDR3: CASALHRVNFYEQYF. CDR3 bases: TGTGCCAGCGCCCTACACAGGGTTAACTTCTACGAGCAGTACTTC.

The CDR3 loop is CAWSSGSTDTQYF. The CDR3 region has the DNA TGTGCCTGGAGTTCGGGAAGCACAGATACGCAGTATTTT. V usage is TRBV30 and J usage is TRBJ2-3; D is perhaps TRBD2 (5 bases). CDR3 size: 13 residues. The germline gives CDR1 GTSNPN, CDR2 SVGIG (reference sequence). V was pared by 2 bases and J by 0 bases, with 6 bases between. Full variable domain (rest looked up from reference TRBV30 and TRBJ2-3): SQTIHQWPATLVQPVGSPLSLECTVEGTSNPNLYWYRQAAGRGLQLLFYSVGIGQISSEVPQNLSASRPQDRQFILSSKKLLLSDSGFYLCAWSSGSTDTQYFGPGTRLTVL.

The chain employs TRBV10-3 and TRBJ2-3, with D maybe TRBD2 (5 bases). The germline V gene encodes CDR1 ENHRY and CDR2 SYGVKD. The CDR3 loop spans 13 amino acids. The chain's CDR3 is CATRWESTDTQYF. CDR3 coding DNA: TGTGCTACCCGATGGGAGAGCACAGATACGCAGTATTTT.

This clone showed up just once. The chain carries TRBV14 and TRBJ1-6; D is perhaps TRBD1 (6 bases). Per germline, CDR1 SGHDN and CDR2 FVKESK. Trimming cost V 1 base and J 9 bases, with 10 bases left between them. The CDR3 is 14 residues long. Here the CDR3 DNA reads TGTGCCAGCAGCCAAGGGCGGGGGGCTTCACCCCTCCACTTT. It yields the protein CASSQGRGASPLHF.

V is TRBV25-1 and J is TRBJ2-5, with TRBD2 matching over 9 bases. V trimming: 5 bases; J trimming: 3 bases; junction bases outside the gene matches: 7. CDR1 is MGHDK, CDR2 SYGVNS, per germline. The CDR3 contains 15 residues. The CDR3: CASSIAGGPEETQYF. The CDR3 nucleotides are TGTGCCAGCAGTATCGCGGGAGGGCCAGAAGAGACCCAGTACTTC.

The J gene is TRBJ1-6, the V gene TRBV28; 7 bases line up with TRBD1. The germline gives CDR1 MDHEN, CDR2 SYDVKM. With V trimmed by 6 bases and J by 7 bases, 6 bases remained unmatched. The CDR3 runs 14 residues. This CDR3 is CASRGTANNSPLHF. The CDR3, as DNA: TGTGCCAGCAGAGGGACAGCCAACAATTCACCCCTCCACTTT.

CDR3 sequence: CASSERQGEEETQYF. CDR3 coding DNA: TGTGCCAGCAGTGAACGACAGGGTGAGGAGGAGACCCAGTACTTC. The V and J genes are TRBV2 and TRBJ2-5; 7 bases match TRBD1. This CDR3 region has 15 residues. The J segment lost 5 bases and the V segment lost 2 bases, leaving 8 bases of the junction unmatched. Germline values: CDR1 SNHLY, CDR2 FYNNEI. Full variable domain (missing parts from reference TRBV2 and TRBJ2-5): EPEVTQTPSHQVTQMGQEVILRCVPISNHLYFYWYRQILGQKVEFLVSFYNNEISEKSEIFDDQFSVERPDGSNFTLKIRSTKLEDSAMYFCASSERQGEEETQYFGPGTRLLVL.

The V call is TRBV13, the J call TRBJ1-2; D unclear. Between the trimmed V and J ends, which lost 3 bases and 8 bases, there was a span of 10 bases. CDR3 length equals 12 residues. Germline CDR1 and CDR2: PRHDT and FYEKMQ (reference sequence). The CDR3 sequence: CASSFSAAGYTF. In DNA, the CDR3 is TGTGCCAGCAGCTTTTCGGCGGCGGGCTACACCTTC.

The genes are TRBV6-5 and TRBJ1-1; D gene uncertain. V was cut by 10 bases and J by 0 bases, with 12 bases left in between. The CDR3 has 13 residues. Germline CDR1 is MNHEY and CDR2 is SVGAGI. The CDR3 nucleotides read TGTGCCACCAGACTAACCATGAACACTGAAGCTTTCTTT. As protein: CATRLTMNTEAFF.

The J gene is TRBJ2-5, the V gene TRBV11-2; D might be TRBD2 (5 bases). Germline V gene sequence: CDR1 SGHAT, CDR2 FQNNGV. There are 14 residues in the CDR3. Trimming pared 3 bases from V and 5 bases from J, leaving 13 bases between. The CDR3 loop is CASSFASGGETQYF. CDR3 in DNA: TGTGCCAGCAGCTTCGCCTCGGGCGGGGAGACCCAGTACTTC.